The clone carrying this T cell receptor (beta chain) was observed a few times. The antigen remains undetermined. Different DNA sequences within this sample yield the same CDR3. The sample originates from a study of T cell responses to AZD1222 COVID-19 vaccine. Study-wide background: Researchers grouped second doses given at about 4 or about 12 weeks into one pool. Broader study findings: CD4 TCRs associated with vaccination spanned spike, dominating at 160-218 and 743-854. Among AZD1222 vaccinees, only six were seropositive at baseline. It should be noted that donors were predominantly white British and more often female, and clonal diversity was possibly underestimated.

The CDR3 is made up of 12 amino acids. V lost 3 bases to trimming and J lost 10 bases, with 10 bases between them. Germline loops: CDR1 MDHEN, CDR2 SYDVKM. TCRdb's table, derived via immunoSEQ multiplex PCR, lists solely in-frame clones and lacks some. The table lists more than 130,000 clones, roughly nine tenths of them singletons. The chain is built from TRBV28 and TRBJ2-1; no firm D call. The TCR originated in an adult in good health. The starting material was peripheral blood, obtained on day 0 of AZD1222 vaccination. The CDR3: CASSFGVGEQFF. CDR3 DNA: TGTGCCAGCAGTTTTGGGGTCGGCGAGCAGTTCTTC.